The clone carrying this T cell receptor beta chain showed up just once. The antigen is not known. This sample is drawn from a study of shared clonotypes between healthy human individuals. Broader study findings: Shared clonotypes: 4.5% to 6% naive CD4, 3.5% to 4% naive CD8, around 2.4% memory CD4, 0.4% memory CD8.

From CD4+ cells came CD45RA+ naive and CD45RA-negative memory subsets. Generated by immunoSEQ multiplex PCR, the TCRdb table keeps only in-frame clones and is missing some. The table shows more than 2,000,000 clones, with about 92% occurring only once. Germline CDR1 is MNHNY and CDR2 is SVGAGI (reference sequence). The CDR3 has 14 amino acids. The V end lost 11 bases, the J end lost 7 bases, and 23 bases lay between the germline ends. The chain is built from TRBV6-6 and TRBJ1-2, with D possibly TRBD1 on 6 matching bases. This TCR was recovered from a man aged 18-30 years in good health. Some clones in this sample may be carry-over from other donors' samples. Sequences were obtained from naive CD4+ T cells from PBMCs. Indicated subset: CD45RA+ positively selected. In DNA form, the CDR3 reads TGTGCCGCTTCCCCCGCCTACAGGGAGGGTGGCTACACCTTC. As protein: CAASPAYREGGYTF.